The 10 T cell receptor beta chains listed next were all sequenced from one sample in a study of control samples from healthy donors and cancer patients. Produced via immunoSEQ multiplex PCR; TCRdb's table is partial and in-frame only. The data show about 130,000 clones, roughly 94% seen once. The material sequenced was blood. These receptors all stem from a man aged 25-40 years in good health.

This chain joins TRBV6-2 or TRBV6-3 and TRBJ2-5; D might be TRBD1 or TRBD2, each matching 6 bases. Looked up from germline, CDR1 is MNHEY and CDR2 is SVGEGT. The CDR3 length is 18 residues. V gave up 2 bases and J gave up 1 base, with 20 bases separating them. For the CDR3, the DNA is TGTGCCAGCAGTTACAATCCTACGGAGGGGGGCCGCCAAGAGACCCAGTACTTC. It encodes CASSYNPTEGGRQETQYF.

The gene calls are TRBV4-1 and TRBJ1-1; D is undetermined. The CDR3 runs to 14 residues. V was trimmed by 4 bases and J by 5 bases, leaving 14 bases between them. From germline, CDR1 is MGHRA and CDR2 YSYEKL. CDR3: CASSPLMGATEAFF. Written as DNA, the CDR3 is TGCGCCAGCAGCCCCCTGATGGGCGCGACTGAAGCTTTCTTT.

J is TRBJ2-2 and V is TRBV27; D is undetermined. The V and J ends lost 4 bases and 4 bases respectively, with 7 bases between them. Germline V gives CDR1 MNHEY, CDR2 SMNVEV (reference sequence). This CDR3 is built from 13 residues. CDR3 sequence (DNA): TGTGCCAGCAGTTGGACCGCCACCGGGGAGCTGTTTTTT. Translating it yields CASSWTATGELFF.

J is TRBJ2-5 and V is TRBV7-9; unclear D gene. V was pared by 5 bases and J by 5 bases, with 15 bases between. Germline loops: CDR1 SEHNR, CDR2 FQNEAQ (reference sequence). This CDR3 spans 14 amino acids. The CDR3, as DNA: TGTGCCAGCAGCCCCCGATTGGGCCGGGAGACCCAGTACTTC. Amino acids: CASSPRLGRETQYF.

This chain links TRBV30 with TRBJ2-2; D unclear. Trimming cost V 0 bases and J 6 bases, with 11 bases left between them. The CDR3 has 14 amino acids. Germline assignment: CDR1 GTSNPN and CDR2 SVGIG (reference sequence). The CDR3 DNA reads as TGTGCCTGGAGTGTCGGAGTTCGGGCCGGGGAGCTGTTTTTT. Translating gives CAWSVGVRAGELFF.

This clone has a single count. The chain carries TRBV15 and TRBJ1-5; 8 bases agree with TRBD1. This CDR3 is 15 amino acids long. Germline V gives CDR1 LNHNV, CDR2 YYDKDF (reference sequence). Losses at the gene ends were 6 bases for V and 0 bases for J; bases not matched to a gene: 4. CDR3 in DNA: TGTGCCACCAGTTCCGGGACAGGTAGCAATCAGCCCCAGCATTTT. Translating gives CATSSGTGSNQPQHF.

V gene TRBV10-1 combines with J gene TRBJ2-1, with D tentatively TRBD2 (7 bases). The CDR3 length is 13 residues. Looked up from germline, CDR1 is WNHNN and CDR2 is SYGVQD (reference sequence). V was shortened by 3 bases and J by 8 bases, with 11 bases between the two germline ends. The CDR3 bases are TGCGCCAGCAGTGACCGGCGGGGGCATGAGCAGTTCTTC. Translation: CASSDRRGHEQFF.

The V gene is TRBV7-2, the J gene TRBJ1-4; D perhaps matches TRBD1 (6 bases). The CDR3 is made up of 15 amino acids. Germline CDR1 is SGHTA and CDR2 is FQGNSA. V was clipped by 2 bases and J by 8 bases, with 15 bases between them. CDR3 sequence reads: CASSLSRGLGEKLFF. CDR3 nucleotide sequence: TGTGCCAGCAGCTTAAGCAGGGGACTGGGCGAAAAACTGTTTTTT. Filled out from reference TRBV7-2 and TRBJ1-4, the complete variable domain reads GAGVSQSPSNKVTEKGKDVELRCDPISGHTALYWYRQSLGQGLEFLIYFQGNSAPDKSGLPSDRFSAERTGGSVSTLTIQRTQQEDSAVYLCASSLSRGLGEKLFFGSGTQLSVL.

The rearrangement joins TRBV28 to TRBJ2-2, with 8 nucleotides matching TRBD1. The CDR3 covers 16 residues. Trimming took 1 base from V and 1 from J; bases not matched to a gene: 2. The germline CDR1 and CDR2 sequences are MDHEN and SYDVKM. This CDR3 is CASSLYGTGNTGELFF. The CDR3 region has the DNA TGTGCCAGCAGTTTATACGGGACAGGGAACACCGGGGAGCTGTTTTTT.

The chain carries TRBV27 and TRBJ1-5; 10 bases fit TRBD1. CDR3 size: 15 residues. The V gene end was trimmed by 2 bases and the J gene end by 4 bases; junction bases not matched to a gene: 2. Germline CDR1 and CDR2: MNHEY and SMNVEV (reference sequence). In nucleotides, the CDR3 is TGTGCCAGCAGTTTAAGGACAGGGGGGAATCAGCCCCAGCATTTT. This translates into CASSLRTGGNQPQHF.